The rows below give T cell receptor beta chains drawn from one sample of a study of T cell responses to AZD1222 COVID-19 vaccine. This table comes from immunoSEQ multiplex PCR, and its TCRdb copy is limited to in-frame clones, with some not included. The table has 100,000 or so clones, 92% seen once; the top ten hold approximately 3.1%. Sequencing was performed on peripheral blood, taken 28 days after the second AZD1222 dose. These receptors were obtained from an adult who received the AZD1222 COVID-19 vaccine. CDR3s include the opening cysteine and the closing phenylalanine or tryptophan. A D gene is named only where the DNA matches it firmly. Clone size appears in some rows only: once, few, many, or a class for an expanded clone.

size: .; D: .; J: TRBJ2-5; V: TRBV7-2; DNA: TGTGCCAGCAGCTTAGCGGGGGGGCCGGGAGAGACCCAGTACTTC; CDR3: CASSLAGGPGETQYF
size: .; D: TRBD2; J: TRBJ2-2; V: TRBV4-1; DNA: TGCGCCAGCAGCCTTCAGGCCCGACTAGCGGGGTCCCCCGGGGAGCTGTTTTTT; CDR3: CASSLQARLAGSPGELFF
size: .; D: .; J: TRBJ2-5; V: TRBV29-1; DNA: TGCAGCGTTGAAAGTGGAGCCGGGCTCCGGACCCAGTACTTC; CDR3: CSVESGAGLRTQYF
size: .; D: .; J: TRBJ2-5; V: TRBV5-5; DNA: TGTGCCAGCAGCAGGATACAGGGTAGTGAGACCCAGTACTTC; CDR3: CASSRIQGSETQYF
size: .; D: .; J: TRBJ2-7; V: TRBV30; DNA: TGTGCCTGGAGTCGGGGGAGCTCCTACGAGCAGTACTTC; CDR3: CAWSRGSSYEQYF
size: .; D: .; J: TRBJ2-1; V: TRBV6-2/TRBV6-3; DNA: TGTGCCAGCAGTTGGGACCCAGGCTCCTACAATGAGCAGTTCTTC; CDR3: CASSWDPGSYNEQFF
size: .; D: .; J: TRBJ1-2; V: TRBV5-6; DNA: TGTGCCAGCAGCGCTATCGGGACACCTTCTAACTATGGCTACACCTTC; CDR3: CASSAIGTPSNYGYTF
size: .; D: TRBD1; J: TRBJ2-7; V: TRBV4-1; DNA: TGCGCCAGCAGCCAAGCTGAGGGGGCCAACGAGCAGTACTTC; CDR3: CASSQAEGANEQYF
size: .; D: TRBD2; J: TRBJ2-1; V: TRBV12-3/TRBV12-4; DNA: TGTGCCAGCTTAGCGGGGGGGCGGCCCGAGCAGTTCTTC; CDR3: CASLAGGRPEQFF
size: .; D: TRBD2; J: TRBJ2-1; V: TRBV30; DNA: TGTGCCTGGAGTTGGGGGGGAGCTTACAATGAGCAGTTCTTC; CDR3: CAWSWGGAYNEQFF
size: .; D: .; J: TRBJ1-5; V: TRBV28; DNA: TGTGCCAGCAGTTTATCGGGGTTGGGCGCCGGTGGTAATCCCCAGCATTTT; CDR3: CASSLSGLGAGGNPQHF
size: .; D: .; J: TRBJ1-1; V: TRBV28; DNA: TGTGCCAGCACCTCACCACGGCAGGGGCACACTGAAGCTTTCTTT; CDR3: CASTSPRQGHTEAFF
size: .; D: TRBD2; J: TRBJ2-1; V: TRBV11-3; DNA: TGTGCCAGCAGCTTAGATCGTGGACTAGCGGGGGGCAGCTCCTACAATGAGCAGTTCTTC; CDR3: CASSLDRGLAGGSSYNEQFF
size: .; D: .; J: TRBJ2-4; V: TRBV9; DNA: TGTGCCAGCAGCCCTCTGGGGGGGGGCGGGCAAAACATTCAGTACTTC; CDR3: CASSPLGGGGQNIQYF
size: .; D: .; J: TRBJ2-7; V: TRBV28; DNA: TGTGCCAGCAGGCTGGGGGGCGAGACGTCCTACGAGCAGTACTTC; CDR3: CASRLGGETSYEQYF
size: once; D: TRBD1; J: TRBJ1-4; V: TRBV28; DNA: TGTGCCAGCAGGCCACAGGGGGGTACTGAAAAACTGTTTTTT; CDR3: CASRPQGGTEKLFF
size: .; D: TRBD2; J: TRBJ2-7; V: TRBV4-1; DNA: TGCGCCAGCAGGGCCGGCGGACTAGCCTACGACGAGCAGTACTTC; CDR3: CASRAGGLAYDEQYF
size: .; D: TRBD1; J: TRBJ2-1; V: TRBV5-4; DNA: TGTGCCAGCAGCTCGATCTCAGAGGGGGCGAGGAACAATGAGCAGTTCTTC; CDR3: CASSSISEGARNNEQFF
size: .; D: .; J: TRBJ1-1; V: TRBV2; DNA: TGTGCCAGCAGTGAGGGACCCCCCGCAACGGACACTGAAGCTTTCTTT; CDR3: CASSEGPPATDTEAFF
size: .; D: TRBD2; J: TRBJ2-2; V: TRBV9; DNA: TGTGCCAGCAGCGACCGGGGGGGAAGCACCGGGGAGCTGTTTTTT; CDR3: CASSDRGGSTGELFF
size: .; D: TRBD1; J: TRBJ2-7; V: TRBV19; DNA: TGTGCCAGTAGTCCTCCGGGACAGGGGAAATCCTACGAGCAGTACTTC; CDR3: CASSPPGQGKSYEQYF
size: .; D: TRBD2; J: TRBJ2-1; V: TRBV19; DNA: TGTGCCAGTAGCAAGACTAGCGGACAGTACAATGAGCAGTTCTTC; CDR3: CASSKTSGQYNEQFF